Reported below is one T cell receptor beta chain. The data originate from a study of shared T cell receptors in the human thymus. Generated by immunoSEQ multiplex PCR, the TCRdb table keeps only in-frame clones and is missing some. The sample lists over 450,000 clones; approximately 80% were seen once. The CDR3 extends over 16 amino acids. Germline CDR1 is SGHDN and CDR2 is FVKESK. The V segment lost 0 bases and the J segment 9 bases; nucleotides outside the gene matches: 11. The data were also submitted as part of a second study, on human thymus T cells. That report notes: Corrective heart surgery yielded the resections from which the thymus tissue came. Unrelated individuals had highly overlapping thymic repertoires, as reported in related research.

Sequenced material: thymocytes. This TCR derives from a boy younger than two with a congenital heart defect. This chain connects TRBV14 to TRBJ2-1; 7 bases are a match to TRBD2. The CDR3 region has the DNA TGTGCCAGCAGCCAAGAGGGGCGGGAGAAGGTTTGTGAGCAGTTCTTC. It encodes CASSQEGREKVCEQFF.